Listed below are T cell receptor beta chains from one sample, sequenced in a study of T cell responses to AZD1222 COVID-19 vaccine. The table came from immunoSEQ multiplex PCR; TCRdb's copy has only in-frame clones and leaves some out. The sample consists of just under 90,000 clones, about 91% of them appearing once. This specimen was peripheral blood, taken 28 days after the second AZD1222 dose. The receptors shown here come from an adult who received the AZD1222 COVID-19 vaccine. Both conserved end residues are part of each CDR3. The D gene is left open where the match is weak. The size of a clone is reported for some rows only, either as once, few or many, or as a class for expanded clones.

J gene,CDR3 length,clone size,D gene,V gene,CDR3 protein,CDR3 DNA
TRBJ1-5,15,NA,TRBD1,TRBV6-5,CASSSLQGAEQPQHF,TGTGCCAGCAGTAGCTTACAGGGGGCCGAACAGCCCCAGCATTTT
TRBJ2-7,14,NA,TRBD2,TRBV28,CASSSGGAYHEQYF,TGTGCCAGCAGCAGCGGGGGGGCCTACCACGAGCAGTACTTC
TRBJ2-1,17,few,NA,TRBV19,CASSLSGRRAEYNEQFF,TGTGCCAGTTCCTTGTCGGGGCGCAGGGCGGAATACAATGAGCAGTTCTTC
TRBJ1-2,13,NA,NA,TRBV6-5,CASSYATAYGYTF,TGTGCCAGCAGTTACGCGACAGCCTATGGCTACACCTTC
TRBJ1-1,15,NA,NA,TRBV4-1,CASSQVERGGTEAFF,TGCGCCAGCAGCCAAGTAGAGAGGGGGGGAACTGAAGCTTTCTTT
TRBJ2-6,18,once,TRBD1,TRBV5-1,CASSSQGTGTSGANVLTF,TGCGCCAGCAGCTCCCAGGGGACAGGGACCTCTGGGGCCAACGTCCTGACTTTC
TRBJ1-4,15,NA,NA,TRBV7-2,CASSLEAGNGEKLFF,TGTGCCAGCAGCTTAGAGGCAGGGAACGGGGAAAAACTGTTTTTT
TRBJ2-1,16,once,TRBD2,TRBV10-2,CASRDRTSGGNNEQFF,TGCGCCAGCAGGGATCGGACTAGCGGGGGAAACAATGAGCAGTTCTTC
TRBJ2-5,13,NA,NA,TRBV12-3/TRBV12-4,CASTGRPIETQYF,TGTGCCAGCACGGGAAGGCCCATCGAGACCCAGTACTTC
TRBJ1-3,16,medium-sized,TRBD1,TRBV19,CASSLRTGVSGNTIYF,TGTGCCAGTAGTCTGAGAACAGGGGTTTCTGGAAACACCATATATTTT
TRBJ1-2,14,NA,TRBD1,TRBV30,CAWSVGQGNYGYTF,TGTGCCTGGAGTGTCGGACAGGGTAACTATGGCTACACCTTC
TRBJ1-2,12,NA,NA,TRBV27,CASTDGGHGYTF,TGTGCCAGCACGGATGGGGGTCATGGCTACACCTTC
TRBJ2-1,14,NA,TRBD1,TRBV19,CASSIGQGAIEQFF,TGTGCCAGTAGTATTGGCCAGGGGGCTATTGAGCAGTTCTTC
TRBJ1-2,13,NA,NA,TRBV5-5,CASSLVGVSGYTF,TGTGCCAGCAGCTTGGTAGGGGTCTCTGGCTACACCTTC
TRBJ1-5,14,NA,NA,TRBV7-8,CASSPRGGDQPQHF,TGTGCCAGCAGCCCACGGGGGGGGGATCAGCCCCAGCATTTT
TRBJ1-2,14,NA,NA,TRBV5-5,CASRPFDGYYGYTF,TGTGCCAGCAGGCCTTTCGATGGGTACTATGGCTACACCTTC
TRBJ1-2,17,NA,TRBD1,TRBV27,CASSLMRQGRRDYGYTF,TGTGCCAGCAGTTTAATGCGACAGGGGAGGAGGGACTATGGCTACACCTTC
TRBJ2-1,15,NA,NA,TRBV12-5,CASGLWQGGGSEQFF,TGTGCTAGTGGTTTGTGGCAGGGTGGTGGCTCTGAGCAGTTCTTC
TRBJ1-4,15,NA,NA,TRBV4-3,CASSQVEGLNEKLFF,TGCGCCAGCAGCCAAGTTGAGGGTTTAAATGAAAAACTGTTTTTT
TRBJ1-2,15,NA,NA,TRBV7-8,CASSFRRDNNYGYTF,TGTGCCAGCAGCTTCCGCCGGGACAACAACTATGGCTACACCTTC
TRBJ1-6,13,NA,NA,TRBV4-3,CASSQGAISPLHF,TGCGCCAGCAGCCAAGGCGCTATTTCACCCCTCCACTTT
TRBJ1-1,14,NA,NA,TRBV11-2,CASSLAGFNTEAFF,TGTGCCAGCAGCTTAGCAGGGTTCAACACTGAAGCTTTCTTT
TRBJ1-4,14,NA,NA,TRBV28,CASSLGQAGTKLFF,TGTGCCAGCAGTTTGGGGCAGGCAGGAACGAAACTGTTTTTT
TRBJ2-3,17,NA,TRBD2,TRBV9,CASSPRGSGASTDTQYF,TGTGCCAGCAGCCCCCGGGGTAGCGGGGCTAGCACAGATACGCAGTATTTT
TRBJ1-2,11,NA,NA,TRBV2,CASSERRGYTF,TGTGCCAGCAGTGAACGACGTGGCTACACCTTC
TRBJ2-1,16,NA,TRBD2,TRBV3-1/TRBV3-2,CASSTGTSGGYNEQFF,TGTGCCAGCAGCACGGGGACTAGCGGGGGGTACAATGAGCAGTTCTTC
TRBJ1-1,13,NA,NA,TRBV6-5,CASELPLDTEAFF,TGTGCCAGCGAATTGCCGCTGGACACTGAAGCTTTCTTT
TRBJ2-1,16,NA,NA,TRBV5-1,CASSPPGRGLYNEQFF,TGCGCCAGCAGCCCCCCCGGGAGGGGGCTTTACAATGAGCAGTTCTTC
TRBJ1-4,16,NA,NA,TRBV5-1,CASSLIGGSTNEKLFF,TGCGCCAGCAGCTTGATTGGGGGCTCAACTAATGAAAAACTGTTTTTT
TRBJ2-5,14,NA,TRBD1,TRBV5-1,CASSQQGNQETQYF,TGCGCCAGCAGCCAACAGGGGAACCAAGAGACCCAGTACTTC
TRBJ2-1,17,NA,TRBD2,TRBV5-6,CASSMPSGTSAYNEQFF,TGTGCCAGCAGCATGCCCTCTGGGACTAGCGCCTACAATGAGCAGTTCTTC